The next 23 T cell receptor beta chains were all read from a single sample in a study of T cells after yellow fever vaccination. Via MiXCR, TCRdb re-called the 5' RACE reads, giving one row per CDR3 protein. Altogether 600,000 to 750,000 distinct CDR3 sequences are present, around an eighth being singletons, with the ten largest covering 15%. The material was PBMCs, obtained on the day of the yellow fever booster vaccination. The source is a young man who received the YFV17D yellow fever vaccine.

The chain is built from TRBV29-1 and TRBJ2-1, with D possibly TRBD2 on 6 matching bases. The germline gives CDR1 SQVTM, CDR2 ANQGSEA. Trimming took 8 bases from V and 4 from J, leaving 12 bases between them. The CDR3 extends over 12 amino acids. The CDR3 is CSIGTPYNEQFF. Written as DNA, the CDR3 is TGCAGCATCGGGACTCCGTACAATGAGCAGTTCTTC.

At least ten counts were recorded for this clonotype. The genes are TRBV5-1 and TRBJ2-6, with D hard to call. Per germline, CDR1 SGHRS and CDR2 YFSETQ. CDR3 length: 16 amino acids. V lost 4 bases and J 0 bases, leaving 11 bases between the germline ends. The CDR3 bases are TGCGCCAGCAGCCCCGACGGTTACTCTGGGGCCAACGTCCTGACTTTC. Encoded protein: CASSPDGYSGANVLTF. Complete variable domain (other parts from reference TRBV5-1 and TRBJ2-6): KAGVTQTPRYLIKTRGQQVTLSCSPISGHRSVSWYQQTPGQGLQFLFEYFSETQRNKGNFPGRFSGRQFSNSRSEMNVSTLELGDSALYLCASSPDGYSGANVLTFGAGSRLTVL.

The chain couples TRBV6-5 to TRBJ2-5; D remains unclear. Between the trimmed V and J ends, which lost 5 bases and 7 bases, there was a span of 8 bases. The CDR3 length is 11 residues. Germline V gene lookup returns CDR1 MNHEY and CDR2 SVGAGI. CDR3 region: CASSTPGTQYF. Here the CDR3 DNA reads TGTGCCAGCAGTACCCCAGGGACCCAGTACTTC.

The chain joins TRBV20-1 to TRBJ2-1; tentatively, D is TRBD2 (5 bases). CDR3 size: 14 residues. The ends were cut back, 6 bases at V and 0 bases at J, with 12 bases in the middle. CDR1 is DFQATT, CDR2 SNEGSKA, per germline (reference sequence). As DNA, the CDR3 is TGCAGTGCCCCGCCGGGGAGCTCCTACAATGAGCAGTTCTTC. Translation gives CSAPPGSSYNEQFF.

Only a few counts were recorded for this clonotype. The V gene is TRBV6-2 or TRBV6-3, the J gene TRBJ2-1; no firm D call. CDR3 length: 12 amino acids. Looked up from germline, CDR1 is MNHEY and CDR2 is SVGEGT. The ends were cut back, 6 bases at V and 7 bases at J, with 10 bases in the middle. The CDR3 DNA is TGTGCCAGCAGACTGGGTACGAATGAGCAGTTCTTC. Protein product: CASRLGTNEQFF.

The chain joins TRBV6-2 or TRBV6-3 to TRBJ2-1, with D possibly being TRBD1 or TRBD2 (5 bases each). The CDR3 is 14 residues long. V lost 4 bases to trimming and J lost 5 bases, with 12 bases between them. Per the germline V gene, CDR1 is MNHEY and CDR2 is SVGEGT. The CDR3 spells CASSSGRRNNEQFF. CDR3 nucleotide sequence: TGTGCCAGCAGTTCGGGACGGCGGAACAATGAGCAGTTCTTC.

The CDR3 bases are TGTGCCAGCGCAGGGGATAGCAATCAGCCCCAGCATTTT. Protein product: CASAGDSNQPQHF. This chain uses TRBV27 with TRBJ1-5, with a possible D match to TRBD1 (6 bases). CDR3 length equals 13 residues. V was pared by 8 bases and J by 0 bases, with 8 bases between. In germline, CDR1 is MNHEY, CDR2 SMNVEV (reference sequence).

This clonotype was detected only a few times. CDR3 amino acids: CASSKLAGGDADTQYF. The CDR3 DNA reads as TGCGCCAGCAGCAAGCTAGCGGGAGGGGATGCAGATACGCAGTATTTT. The V gene is TRBV5-1, the J gene TRBJ2-3; the match to TRBD2 covers 12 bases. Trimming at V came to 4 bases and at J to 4 bases, leaving 7 bases not matched to a gene. This CDR3 comprises 16 residues. Germline lookup yields CDR1 SGHRS and CDR2 YFSETQ. The variable domain in full, completed from reference TRBV5-1 and TRBJ2-3, reads KAGVTQTPRYLIKTRGQQVTLSCSPISGHRSVSWYQQTPGQGLQFLFEYFSETQRNKGNFPGRFSGRQFSNSRSEMNVSTLELGDSALYLCASSKLAGGDADTQYFGPGTRLTVL.

This clonotype has more than one count but fewer than ten. This chain uses TRBV6-5 with TRBJ2-5; 9 nucleotides align to TRBD2. V was pared by 4 bases and J by 13 bases, with 7 bases of the junction left unmatched. The CDR3 covers 12 residues. In germline, CDR1 is MNHEY, CDR2 SVGAGI. CDR3 protein: CASSSGGTSPYF. The CDR3 DNA sequence: TGTGCCAGCAGTTCCGGGGGGACTAGCCCGTACTTC.

The gene calls are TRBV24-1 and TRBJ2-2; 9 bases match TRBD1. There are 13 residues in the CDR3. The V segment lost 10 bases and the J segment 4 bases; nucleotides outside the gene matches: 3. CDR1 is KGHDR and CDR2 is SFDVKD in the germline V gene. Here the CDR3 DNA reads TGTGCCACGGGACAGGGCGTCACCGGGGAGCTGTTTTTT. It is translated as CATGQGVTGELFF.

This clonotype was found a few times. The chain links TRBV5-1 to TRBJ1-1, with TRBD1 as a possible D gene (6 bases). Trimming took 0 bases from V and 1 from J, leaving 7 bases between them. The CDR3 is 14 amino acids. The germline V gene has CDR1 SGHRS and CDR2 YFSETQ. CDR3 loop: CASSLEQGNTEAFF. The CDR3 coding sequence is TGCGCCAGCAGCTTGGAACAGGGGAACACTGAAGCTTTCTTT.

The chain is built from TRBV9 and TRBJ2-7, with 11 bases fitting TRBD1. CDR1 is SGDLS and CDR2 is YYNGEE in the germline V gene. CDR3 size: 15 residues. V lost 3 bases and J lost 3; bases outside the gene matches: 5. CDR3 sequence (DNA): TGTGCCAGCAGCGCCTCCGGGACAGGGGGCTACGAGCAGTACTTC. As protein: CASSASGTGGYEQYF.

A few counts support this clonotype. The chain carries TRBV7-2 and TRBJ2-5, with D possibly matching TRBD1 (6 bases). Germline V CDR1 and CDR2: SGHTA, FQGNSA. With 4 bases removed from V and 5 bases from J, the gap between germline ends came to 17 bases. This CDR3 region has 15 residues. The CDR3 DNA reads as TGTGCCAGCAGCTCCCAACAGGGAACACTGGAGACCCAGTACTTC. The encoded protein is CASSSQQGTLETQYF.

This clonotype was seen only a few times. J is TRBJ2-7 and V is TRBV6-5; 8 bases agree with TRBD1. Looked up from germline, CDR1 is MNHEY and CDR2 is SVGAGI. The trim removed 2 bases at V and 2 bases at J, leaving 2 bases unmatched. The CDR3 is made up of 14 amino acids. The DNA of the CDR3 is TGTGCCAGCAGTTACCGGACAGGGCCCTACGAGCAGTACTTC. As protein: CASSYRTGPYEQYF.

This clonotype has just a few counts. J is TRBJ2-1 and V is TRBV11-3; D is possibly TRBD1 (6 bases). V was pared by 4 bases and J by 5 bases, with 15 bases between. The CDR3 extends over 15 amino acids. Germline-derived CDR1 and CDR2 are SGHNT and YENEEA. The CDR3 region is CASSSSHEGDNEQFF. The CDR3 nucleotides read TGTGCCAGCAGCTCATCCCATGAGGGGGACAATGAGCAGTTCTTC.

This clonotype was recorded a few times. The chain employs TRBV29-1 and TRBJ2-7; D is unresolved. CDR1 SQVTM and CDR2 ANQGSEA come from the germline V gene. Trimming shortened V by 7 bases and J by 0 bases, and 10 bases separated the two germline ends. CDR3 size: 12 residues. CDR3 sequence reads: CSGGRSSYEQYF. DNA of the CDR3: TGCAGCGGCGGCAGAAGCTCCTACGAGCAGTACTTC.

This clonotype showed up just a few times. The chain carries TRBV7-9 and TRBJ1-5, with 10 positions matching TRBD1. The J segment lost 6 bases and the V segment lost 1 base, leaving 6 bases of the junction unmatched. The length of the CDR3 is 16 residues. Germline V lookup: CDR1 SEHNR, CDR2 FQNEAQ (reference sequence). CDR3 coding DNA: TGTGCCAGCAGCTTAGACTCGACAGGGGGCATTCAGCCCCAGCATTTT. Its protein is CASSLDSTGGIQPQHF.

This clonotype has more than one count but fewer than ten. The rearrangement uses TRBV5-6 and TRBJ2-3, with 7 bases lining up with TRBD2. The CDR3 has 15 amino acids. The junction had 9 bases not matched to a gene; V was cut back by 2 bases and J by 6 bases. CDR1 and CDR2 (germline): SGHDT, YYEEEE. This CDR3 reads CASSFIGLGGDTQYF. The CDR3 DNA follows: TGTGCCAGCAGCTTCATCGGACTAGGTGGGGATACGCAGTATTTT.

This clonotype has just a few counts. Written as DNA, the CDR3 is TGTGCCACGGGAGACGGGTCTTACGAGCAGTACTTC. It translates to CATGDGSYEQYF. J is TRBJ2-7 and V is TRBV21-1; the table assigns TRBD2, which was not confirmed against the DNA. TRBV21-1 is tagged as a pseudogene. The CDR3 contains 12 residues.

Only one count was recorded for this clonotype. V usage is TRBV10-2 and J usage is TRBJ2-3; D might be TRBD2 (6 bases). With 6 bases removed from V and 2 bases from J, the gap between germline ends came to 33 bases. Germline V CDR1 and CDR2: WSHSY, SAAADI. The CDR3 sequence is 21 residues long. The CDR3, as DNA: TGCGCCAGCAGGGGGGTGGGCCCTGGACTATCGGGAGTTCGGCTCACAGATACGCAGTATTTT. This sequence encodes CASRGVGPGLSGVRLTDTQYF.

In its sample, this clonotype was seen a few times. The chain employs TRBV15 and TRBJ2-1; D remains ambiguous. The V gene lost 3 bases and the J gene lost 7 bases, with 7 bases spanning the gap. The CDR3 is made up of 12 amino acids. Germline assignment: CDR1 LNHNV and CDR2 YYDKDF (reference sequence). The CDR3 here is CATSRTDNEQFF. CDR3 nucleotide sequence: TGTGCCACCAGCAGGACCGATAATGAGCAGTTCTTC.

For the CDR3, the DNA is TGCAGCGTGCCCGGGACAGGGGTTAGGGAGTTCTACAATGAGCAGTTCTTC. It yields the protein CSVPGTGVREFYNEQFF. This chain links TRBV29-1 with TRBJ2-1, with 10 positions matching TRBD1. The germline V gene encodes CDR1 SQVTM and CDR2 ANQGSEA. Trimming at V came to 6 bases and at J to 3 bases, leaving 14 bases not matched to a gene. This CDR3 spans 17 amino acids.

This clonotype was picked up many times. The chain joins TRBV5-6 to TRBJ2-7, with D perhaps matching TRBD1 (6 bases). V was clipped by 4 bases and J by 6 bases, with 23 bases between them. Per the germline V gene, CDR1 is SGHDT and CDR2 is YYEEEE. There are 16 residues in the CDR3. DNA for the CDR3: TGTGCCAGCAGCATGGGACAAATCTTGACACGTAGCGAGCAGTACTTC. Protein product: CASSMGQILTRSEQYF.